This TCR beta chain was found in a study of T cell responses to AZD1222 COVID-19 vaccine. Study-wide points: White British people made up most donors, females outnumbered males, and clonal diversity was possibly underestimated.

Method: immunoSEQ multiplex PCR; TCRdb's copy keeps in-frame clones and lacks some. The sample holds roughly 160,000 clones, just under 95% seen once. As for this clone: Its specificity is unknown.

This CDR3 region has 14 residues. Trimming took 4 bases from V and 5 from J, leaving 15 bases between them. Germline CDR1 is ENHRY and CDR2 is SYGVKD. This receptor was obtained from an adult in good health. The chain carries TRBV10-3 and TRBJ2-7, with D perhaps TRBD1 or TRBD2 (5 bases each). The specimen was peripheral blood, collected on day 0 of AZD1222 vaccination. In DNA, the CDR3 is TGTGCCATCAGTGTAGAAGAGGGGTTAAACGAGCAGTACTTC. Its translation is CAISVEEGLNEQYF.